This note documents a single T cell receptor beta chain sequence. Antigen specificity is unknown. V lost 1 base and J 2 bases, leaving 9 bases between the germline ends. CDR1 and CDR2 from the germline V gene are MNHEY and SMNVEV (reference sequence). This CDR3 spans 14 amino acids. Sequencing used immunoSEQ multiplex PCR; TCRdb keeps in-frame clones, though not all of them. Of 20,000 to 25,000 clones listed, approximately 69% are singletons. The entry originates in a study of cytotoxic CD8 clonotypes in ibrutinib-treated CLL. Findings and limits, study-wide: Public clonotypes were seen rarely and were contracted or stable on treatment. Patients with sustained remission and those progressing were sampled at differing times. Ibrutinib response saw clonality rise, and progression saw it return toward baseline.

The clonotype comes from a human donor with chronic lymphocytic leukemia. The material was PBMCs, obtained before ibrutinib treatment. The chain joins TRBV27 to TRBJ2-7; D is unclear. The CDR3 nucleotides are TGTGCCAGCAGTTTATTCCCCAGTCCCTACGAGCAGTACTTC. Translated: CASSLFPSPYEQYF.